This T cell receptor beta chain was recovered during a study of CD8 T cells in Susac syndrome (dated by TCRdb to the late 2010s). About the investigation overall: The study used repertoire sequencing to test whether antigen drove CD8+ T cell activation and differentiation in Susac syndrome. The study compared CD8+ T cell repertoire clonality among 12 healthy donors, around 14 Susac syndrome patients and 15 multiple sclerosis patients. What the authors observed across the whole study: The study acknowledged that relatively few individuals were included in the TCR sequencing and HLA analysis.

High-throughput TCR beta sequencing profiled peripheral blood CD8+ and CD4+ T cells from healthy donors, Susac syndrome patients and multiple sclerosis patients. Treatment-naive patients with stable or active relapsing-remitting disease fulfilling revised McDonald criteria were used as multiple sclerosis controls. Bulk CD8+ and CD4+ T cells were purified by magnetic negative isolation, whereas CD8+ TEMRA cells were enriched by FACS. Blood was drawn into EDTA tubes, processed within 24 hours, and PBMCs were isolated by density gradient centrifugation. PBMCs destined for TCR sequencing were cryopreserved in liquid nitrogen and later thawed in a 37 °C water bath. The sorted or isolated CD4+, CD8+ and CD8+ TEMRA cells reached a purity of at least 90%. V is reduced by 3 bases and J by 4 bases, leaving a spacing of 24 bases between them. Sequences MNHNS (CDR1) and SASEGT (CDR2) are obtained from the germline V gene. The CDR3 spans 18 residues, from the cysteine through the phenylalanine. The only DNA kept is the CDR3, 54 bases in frame from the first base.

For this clonotype: Its antigen remains undetermined. No much larger clone exists at a distance of one base, and base qualities are not known.

RNA was extracted using the RNeasy kit, and about 0.5 to 1 ug of the RNA was reverse transcribed with random hexamers. TCR beta CDR3 regions were amplified with the immunoSEQ multiplex PCR assay covering 54 Vbeta and 13 Jbeta segments. PCR amplification bias was corrected by using a synthetic template baseline for primer optimization and computational correction. The study's processing was this. Reads were annotated to V, D and J genes per IMGT and analyzed with immunoSEQ Analyzer, keeping only productive sequences. Clonality was calculated as one minus the Shannon entropy normalized by log2 of the number of productive unique sequences. For each patient and control, public and private clones were evaluated within the 100 most prevalent clones. Clones were defined as Susac-specific when absent from the healthy and MS cohorts, from over a thousand published viral clones and from other ImmuneACCESS disease sequences. TCRdb handled the public reads itself, with Q25 trimming in fastp and clone calling in MiXCR, and kept productive beta chains. For every CDR3 protein sequence, its rows merge into one entry that carries the most common genes and DNA. The V and J calls follow TCRdb's processing rather than the paper's. The sample has some 450,000 distinct CDR3 sequences on record, about 85% of them singletons. The top ten clonotypes cover roughly 0.1% of the sample.

The chain joins TRBV6-1 to TRBJ1-1, with no D gene named confidently. Material: CD8+ T cells from PBMCs. The receptor's source is a human donor with multiple sclerosis. The DNA is TGTGCCAGCAGTGACCCGGTTCCTGCTCCCAGAATGGGCACTGAAGCTTTCTTT. It is translated as CASSDPVPAPRMGTEAFF.